Below, 21 T cell receptor beta chains from the same sample are listed, as sequenced in a study of CD8 T cells in ankylosing spondylitis. TCRdb passed the 5' RACE reads through MiXCR, listing each CDR3 protein once. The sample has 250,000 to 300,000 distinct CDR3 sequences; around 18% are singletons. Source material: blood, either unsorted or a sorted T cell fraction (not recorded which). These receptors came from a male donor with ankylosing spondylitis or in good health (not recorded which).

CDR3 coding DNA: TGTGCCATCCCGGGGGACACTCACGAAGGTGATGAGCAGTTCTTC. It translates to CAIPGDTHEGDEQFF. V is TRBV10-3 and J is TRBJ2-1, with D possibly called TRBD1 or TRBD2 (6 bases each). The CDR3 spans 15 residues. Trimming stripped 8 bases from V and 8 bases from J, with 22 bases between. CDR1 ENHRY and CDR2 SYGVKD come from the germline V gene.

This clonotype has more than one count but fewer than ten. The V gene is TRBV7-8, the J gene TRBJ2-1; D remains ambiguous. The CDR3 runs to 13 residues. V was shortened by 2 bases and J by 9 bases, with 11 bases between the two germline ends. Germline CDR1 is SGHVS and CDR2 is FQNEAQ. CDR3 amino acids: CASSLYSSIEQFF. The CDR3 nucleotides read TGTGCCAGCAGCTTATATTCCAGCATTGAGCAGTTCTTC. Combining the CDR3 with reference TRBV7-8 and TRBJ2-1 gives the whole variable domain GAGVSQSPRYKVAKRGQDVALRCDPISGHVSLFWYQQALGQGPEFLTYFQNEAQLDKSGLPSDRFFAERPEGSVSTLKIQRTQQEDSAVYLCASSLYSSIEQFFGPGTRLTVL.

A few counts support this clonotype. The chain is built from TRBV29-1 and TRBJ1-3, with D unclear. The ends were cut back, 2 bases at V and 0 bases at J, with 5 bases in the middle. Germline V lookup: CDR1 SQVTM, CDR2 ANQGSEA. CDR3 size: 13 residues. CDR3 DNA sequence: TGCAGCGTTGAATTAAACTCTGGAAACACCATATATTTT. Protein: CSVELNSGNTIYF.

This clonotype was observed at least ten times. The gene calls are TRBV7-2 and TRBJ2-3; D unclear. Germline CDR1 reads SGHTA; CDR2 reads FQGNSA. V was trimmed by 1 base and J by 2 bases, leaving 10 bases between them. This CDR3 comprises 15 residues. CDR3 nucleotides: TGTGCCAGCAGCTTAGAATTGGAATACACAGATACGCAGTATTTT. This translates into CASSLELEYTDTQYF.

The gene calls are TRBV10-3 and TRBJ1-1; TRBD1 is a possible D gene (5 bases). Germline CDR1 reads ENHRY; CDR2 reads SYGVKD. The CDR3 sequence is 13 residues long. The V and J ends lost 0 bases and 3 bases respectively, with 5 bases between them. Here the CDR3 DNA reads TGTGCCATCAGTGAGTCCAGGGACACTGAAGCTTTCTTT. Its translation is CAISESRDTEAFF.

This clonotype was seen many times. This chain joins TRBV12-3 or TRBV12-4 and TRBJ2-5; D gene unclear. V lost 3 bases to trimming and J lost 5 bases, with 16 bases between them. The CDR3 is 15 amino acids. CDR3 amino acids: CASSLGYRVEETQYF. The CDR3 nucleotides read TGTGCCAGCAGTTTGGGGTACAGAGTTGAGGAGACCCAGTACTTC.

In this sample, this clonotype turned up a few times. The chain joins TRBV12-3 or TRBV12-4 to TRBJ1-2; D remains unclear. The CDR3 spans 14 residues. V lost 1 base to trimming and J lost 5 bases, with 11 bases between them. CDR3 sequence reads: CASSLDSSNYGYTF. The CDR3 DNA reads as TGTGCCAGCAGTTTAGATAGCAGCAATTATGGCTACACCTTC.

The chain recombines TRBV24-1 with TRBJ2-5; D remains unclear. The V gene lost 2 bases and the J gene lost 1 base, with 7 bases spanning the gap. CDR1 and CDR2 (germline): KGHDR, SFDVKD. The CDR3 consists of 14 residues. CDR3 in amino acids: CATSDYSSQETQYF. The DNA of the CDR3 is TGTGCCACCAGTGATTACAGCTCCCAAGAGACCCAGTACTTC.

A few counts support this clonotype. The chain couples TRBV6-5 to TRBJ2-3; TRBD2 is a possible D gene (7 bases). In germline, CDR1 is MNHEY, CDR2 SVGAGI. This CDR3 comprises 17 residues. The germline V and J ends were trimmed by 0 bases and 4 bases, with 17 bases remaining between them. The CDR3 is CASSYSREGGLSDTQYF. In DNA, the CDR3 is TGTGCCAGCAGTTACTCGAGGGAGGGGGGGCTGTCAGATACGCAGTATTTT.

This clonotype has a handful of counts. V usage is TRBV12-5 and J usage is TRBJ1-1; weak D call: TRBD1 (5 bases). CDR1 and CDR2 (germline): LGHNT, FRNRAP. Trimming cost V 3 bases and J 3 bases, with 17 bases left between them. The CDR3 has 16 residues. The CDR3 reads CASGFSPSGRDTEAFF. The CDR3 nucleotides are TGTGCTAGTGGTTTTTCGCCTTCGGGGCGGGACACTGAAGCTTTCTTT. Full variable domain (rest looked up from reference TRBV12-5 and TRBJ1-1): DARVTQTPRHKVTEMGQEVTMRCQPILGHNTVFWYRQTMMQGLELLAYFRNRAPLDDSGMPKDRFSAEMPDATLATLKIQPSEPRDSAVYFCASGFSPSGRDTEAFFGQGTRLTVV.

This CDR3 reads CASSLEGLEADTQYF. The CDR3 region has the DNA TGCGCCAGCAGCTTGGAGGGCCTAGAGGCAGATACGCAGTATTTT. V and J are TRBV5-1 and TRBJ2-3; no firm D call. Trimming removed 0 bases at V and 4 bases at J, with 12 bases between. There are 15 residues in the CDR3. Per germline, CDR1 SGHRS and CDR2 YFSETQ. Based on the CDR3 plus reference TRBV5-1 and TRBJ2-3, the full variable domain is KAGVTQTPRYLIKTRGQQVTLSCSPISGHRSVSWYQQTPGQGLQFLFEYFSETQRNKGNFPGRFSGRQFSNSRSEMNVSTLELGDSALYLCASSLEGLEADTQYFGPGTRLTVL.

This clonotype was recorded a few times. The chain joins TRBV6-4 to TRBJ1-1; tentatively, D is TRBD1 (6 bases). Trimming left V 8 bases short and J 5 bases short, with 15 bases between. Germline CDR1 reads MRHNA; CDR2 reads SNTAGT. There are 13 residues in the CDR3. The CDR3 bases are TGTGCCAGCCCCGGGACACCGGGGACTGAAGCTTTCTTT. As protein: CASPGTPGTEAFF.

This chain joins TRBV2 and TRBJ2-5, with 9 nucleotides matching TRBD1. The CDR3 totals 15 residues. Looked up from germline, CDR1 is SNHLY and CDR2 is FYNNEI. Trimming at V came to 4 bases and at J to 4 bases, leaving 7 bases not matched to a gene. This CDR3 reads CASSADRGGGETQYF. DNA for the CDR3: TGTGCCAGCAGTGCAGACAGGGGGGGTGGAGAGACCCAGTACTTC.

The chain has TRBV5-1 and TRBJ2-2; TRBD2 matches 12 bases. J was trimmed by 10 bases and V by 0 bases; bases with no gene match: 4. This CDR3 has 15 residues. Germline values: CDR1 SGHRS, CDR2 YFSETQ. The CDR3 spells CASSLGLAGVQELFF. As DNA, the CDR3 is TGCGCCAGCAGCTTGGGACTAGCGGGAGTTCAGGAGCTGTTTTTT.

The sample holds a few counts of this clonotype. V gene TRBV12-3 or TRBV12-4 combines with J gene TRBJ2-3; D may match TRBD1 or TRBD2 (6 bases each). This CDR3 comprises 17 residues. V was pared by 1 base and J by 3 bases, with 17 bases between. The CDR3 protein is CASSLGLGGQATDTQYF. The CDR3 DNA reads TGTGCCAGCAGTTTAGGATTGGGGGGCCAAGCAACAGATACGCAGTATTTT.

CDR3 nucleotides: TGCAGCGTTAAACAGGGGACAGGGGCGAACACTGAAGCTTTCTTT. It translates to CSVKQGTGANTEAFF. V usage is TRBV29-1 and J usage is TRBJ1-1; the match to TRBD1 covers 10 bases. Per the germline V gene, CDR1 is SQVTM and CDR2 is ANQGSEA. Germline trimming cut 5 bases from V and 1 base from J; bases unmatched to any gene: 7. CDR3 length: 15 residues.

This clonotype was picked up a small number of times. V gene TRBV5-1 combines with J gene TRBJ2-5; 8 nucleotides agree with TRBD1. V gave up 0 bases and J gave up 2 bases; unmatched junction bases: 3. The CDR3 has 15 residues. Germline V CDR1 and CDR2: SGHRS, YFSETQ. In DNA form, the CDR3 reads TGCGCCAGCAGCTTGGCGGGACAGGTACAAGAGACCCAGTACTTC. Amino acid sequence: CASSLAGQVQETQYF.

This clonotype was seen more than once but under ten times. The J gene is TRBJ2-3, the V gene TRBV20-1, with 9 bases identical to TRBD1. The CDR3 covers 17 residues. The V gene end was trimmed by 6 bases and the J gene end by 2 bases; junction bases not matched to a gene: 15. CDR1 and CDR2 (germline): DFQATT, SNEGSKA (reference sequence). Here the CDR3 DNA reads TGCAGTGCAACCGGGACAGGGCAACGACCATACACAGATACGCAGTATTTT. Translating gives CSATGTGQRPYTDTQYF.

The chain joins TRBV3-1 to TRBJ2-1; 12 nucleotides match TRBD2. Germline CDR1 is LGHDT and CDR2 is YNNKEL (reference sequence). The CDR3 contains 15 residues. V shed 0 bases and J 6 bases; nucleotides not matched to a gene: 0. DNA of the CDR3: TGTGCCAGCAGCCAAGAGACTAGCGGGAGCAATGAGCAGTTCTTC. As protein: CASSQETSGSNEQFF.

This clonotype was picked up a small number of times. This chain uses TRBV28 with TRBJ1-2; maybe TRBD1 (5 bases). V lost 3 bases and J 7 bases, leaving 9 bases between the germline ends. Germline values: CDR1 MDHEN, CDR2 SYDVKM. This CDR3 is built from 12 residues. CDR3 region: CASSFRVSGYTF. Written as DNA, the CDR3 is TGTGCCAGCAGTTTCAGGGTCTCTGGCTACACCTTC.

This sequence joins TRBV3-1 and TRBJ1-2; 9 nucleotides line up with TRBD1. Trimming at V came to 0 bases and at J to 3 bases, leaving 11 bases not matched to a gene. Germline V gene lookup returns CDR1 LGHDT and CDR2 YNNKEL (reference sequence). This CDR3 is 18 amino acids long. CDR3: CASSQDPFPRQGDYGYTF. The CDR3 coding sequence is TGTGCCAGCAGCCAAGATCCTTTTCCGAGACAGGGGGACTATGGCTACACCTTC.